These 12 T cell receptor beta chains share one sample of origin, sequenced in a study of T cell responses to AZD1222 COVID-19 vaccine. The repertoire was sequenced with immunoSEQ multiplex PCR; TCRdb's copy has only in-frame clones and lacks some. The sample yields about 42,000 clones, about 91% seen once. The starting material was peripheral blood, obtained 28 days after the second AZD1222 dose. The receptors were sampled from an adult who received the AZD1222 COVID-19 vaccine.

This chain connects TRBV5-1 to TRBJ2-2; TRBD1 aligns across 11 bases. The V gene end was trimmed by 6 bases and the J gene end by 4 bases; junction bases not matched to a gene: 8. The germline gives CDR1 SGHRS, CDR2 YFSETQ. The CDR3 sequence is 16 residues long. The CDR3 protein is CASTFLGQGGTGELFF. As DNA, the CDR3 is TGCGCCAGCACCTTCCTGGGACAGGGGGGCACCGGGGAGCTGTTTTTT.

This chain joins TRBV5-5 and TRBJ1-4, with D perhaps TRBD1 (5 bases). Germline lookup yields CDR1 SGHKS and CDR2 YYEKEE (reference sequence). CDR3 length: 15 amino acids. The V gene lost 4 bases and the J gene lost 7 bases, with 17 bases spanning the gap. This chain's CDR3 is CASSPGGTFREKLFF. The CDR3 nucleotides read TGTGCCAGCAGCCCTGGAGGGACGTTCCGTGAAAAACTGTTTTTT.

J is TRBJ1-1 and V is TRBV9; D perhaps matches TRBD1 (5 bases). V was trimmed by 3 bases and J by 2 bases, leaving 17 bases between them. There are 16 residues in the CDR3. Germline values: CDR1 SGDLS, CDR2 YYNGEE. Here the CDR3 reads CASSGSGGRPNTEAFF. CDR3 sequence (DNA): TGTGCCAGCAGCGGAAGCGGGGGGAGGCCAAACACTGAAGCTTTCTTT.

This rearrangement joins TRBV27 to TRBJ1-1, with 8 bases matching TRBD1. CDR1 and CDR2 (germline): MNHEY, SMNVEV (reference sequence). Trimming removed 3 bases from V and 3 bases from J; junction bases left unmatched: 3. The CDR3 totals 14 residues. The DNA for the CDR3 is TGTGCCAGCAGTTTCACGGACAGGGACACTGAAGCTTTCTTT. Residues: CASSFTDRDTEAFF.

The chain links TRBV5-1 to TRBJ1-3, with D possibly being TRBD1 (5 bases). The CDR3 consists of 14 residues. The V end lost 4 bases, the J end lost 2 bases, and 10 bases lay between the germline ends. Germline assignment: CDR1 SGHRS and CDR2 YFSETQ. CDR3 DNA: TGCGCCAGCAGCCCGAGGGACCCTGGAAACACCATATATTTT. It encodes CASSPRDPGNTIYF.

This chain links TRBV11-2 with TRBJ2-3; the match to TRBD2 covers 8 bases. This CDR3 is 14 amino acids long. J was trimmed by 12 bases and V by 7 bases; bases with no gene match: 15. Germline V gene lookup returns CDR1 SGHAT and CDR2 FQNNGV. CDR3 DNA sequence: TGTGCCAGCACCGAGGCCCGGGAAACTAGCGGTCAGTATTTT. Its protein is CASTEARETSGQYF.

A few counts support this clone. The chain uses TRBV29-1 and TRBJ1-5; D is undetermined. Germline loops: CDR1 SQVTM, CDR2 ANQGSEA. Trimming took off 3 bases at V and 0 bases at J, with 15 bases between the two ends. The CDR3 runs to 16 residues. Here the CDR3 DNA reads TGCAGCGTTGACGGAACCGCGGCTTTTAGCAATCAGCCCCAGCATTTT. This gives the protein CSVDGTAAFSNQPQHF.

The J gene is TRBJ2-2, the V gene TRBV18, with D tentatively TRBD1 (6 bases). The CDR3 is made up of 13 amino acids. Per the germline V gene, CDR1 is KGHSH and CDR2 is LQKENI. V gave up 1 base and J gave up 7 bases, with 7 bases separating them. The CDR3 spells CASSPQGDGELFF. CDR3 nucleotide sequence: TGTGCCAGCTCACCACAGGGGGACGGGGAGCTGTTTTTT.

The chain recombines TRBV10-3 with TRBJ1-4, with TRBD1 as a possible D gene (5 bases). V was clipped by 3 bases and J by 0 bases, with 8 bases between them. Per the germline V gene, CDR1 is ENHRY and CDR2 is SYGVKD. The CDR3 covers 15 residues. The CDR3 is CAISEQGATNEKLFF. The CDR3, as DNA: TGTGCCATCAGTGAACAAGGGGCAACTAATGAAAAACTGTTTTTT.

The chain recombines TRBV19 with TRBJ1-1, with TRBD1 matching 7 bases. The junction had 6 bases not matched to a gene; V was cut back by 10 bases and J by 1 base. This CDR3 has 13 amino acids. Germline assignment: CDR1 LNHDA and CDR2 SQIVND (reference sequence). DNA for the CDR3: TGTGCCACCAGAGACAGGGCGAACACTGAAGCTTTCTTT. It codes for CATRDRANTEAFF. The variable domain in full, completed from reference TRBV19 and TRBJ1-1, reads DGGITQSPKYLFRKEGQNVTLSCEQNLNHDAMYWYRQDPGQGLRLIYYSQIVNDFQKGDIAEGYSVSREKKESFPLTVTSAQKNPTAFYLCATRDRANTEAFFGQGTRLTVV.

V and J are TRBV5-1 and TRBJ1-6; D is unclear. Germline V gene data show CDR1 as SGHRS and CDR2 as YFSETQ. Trimming removed 2 bases from V and 10 bases from J, with 13 bases in between. This CDR3 has 14 residues. The CDR3 coding sequence is TGCGCCAGCAGCTTTGGTTTAGGCATGTCACCCCTCCACTTT. Translating gives CASSFGLGMSPLHF.

The table lists this clone with a few counts. This chain connects TRBV7-8 to TRBJ2-4, with unresolved D. Trimming stripped 1 base from V and 1 base from J, with 8 bases between. This CDR3 region has 15 residues. CDR1 and CDR2 (germline): SGHVS, FQNEAQ. The CDR3 region is CASSLGAMAKNIQYF. CDR3 DNA sequence: TGTGCCAGCAGCTTAGGGGCGATGGCCAAAAACATTCAGTACTTC.